These 17 T cell receptor beta chains came from one sample sequenced in a study of beta chain features in type 1 diabetes. Their antigens are not known. Investigators reverse transcribed all isolated RNA, so they sequenced expressed TCRB transcripts. TCRdb's copy holds only in-frame clones and misses some; the assay was immunoSEQ multiplex PCR. The sample shows 250,000 to 350,000 clones, approximately 15% of them seen only once. Points from the study as a whole: The study found moderately but significantly shorter TCRB CDR3s in all four CD4+ subsets of Type 1 diabetes patients.

Sequenced sample: naive CD4+ T cells from blood. These receptors were collected from a man aged 25-45 years with type 1 diabetes.

The rearrangement links TRBV18 to TRBJ2-7; 13 bases match TRBD2. V was pared by 5 bases and J by 6 bases, with 4 bases of the junction left unmatched. The CDR3 is 14 amino acids. The germline gives CDR1 KGHSH, CDR2 LQKENI. The CDR3 loop is CASSGLAGDSEQYF. In DNA, the CDR3 is TGTGCCAGCTCAGGACTAGCGGGAGACAGCGAGCAGTACTTC.

V gene TRBV4-2 combines with J gene TRBJ2-7; 9 bases match TRBD2. V shed 0 bases, J shed 3 bases, and the junction held 3 bases outside the gene matches. The length of the CDR3 is 15 residues. Per the germline V gene, CDR1 is LGHNA and CDR2 is YNFKEQ. DNA for the CDR3: TGTGCCAGCAGCCAAGAAGGGACTAGCTTCTACGAGCAGTACTTC. Residues: CASSQEGTSFYEQYF.

The table lists this clone with a few counts. Here the CDR3 reads CASSLARTGNYEQYF. As DNA, the CDR3 is TGTGCCAGCAGCTTAGCGCGGACAGGGAACTACGAGCAGTACTTC. The V call is TRBV11-1, the J call TRBJ2-7, with 8 positions matching TRBD1. The CDR3 is 15 residues long. The junction had 4 bases not matched to a gene; V was cut back by 0 bases and J by 3 bases. CDR1 is SGHAT and CDR2 is FQDESV in the germline V gene (reference sequence).

The chain joins TRBV12-5 to TRBJ2-3; D is unclear. Germline V gene sequence: CDR1 LGHNT, CDR2 FRNRAP. V was pared by 1 base and J by 6 bases, with 8 bases between. This CDR3 has 13 residues. This chain's CDR3 is CASGLGPADTQYF. DNA of the CDR3: TGTGCTAGTGGTTTGGGTCCCGCGGATACGCAGTATTTT.

Ten or more counts support this clone. V gene TRBV29-1 combines with J gene TRBJ2-1, with TRBD2 matching over 7 bases. The germline V gene encodes CDR1 SQVTM and CDR2 ANQGSEA. The CDR3 totals 14 residues. V lost 5 bases and J lost 0; bases outside the gene matches: 4. The CDR3 sequence: CSVRTSLSYNEQFF. Here the CDR3 DNA reads TGCAGCGTTAGGACTAGTCTCTCCTACAATGAGCAGTTCTTC.

The V and J genes are TRBV11-3 and TRBJ2-5, with TRBD1 matching over 8 bases. The germline gives CDR1 SGHNT, CDR2 YENEEA. The CDR3 sequence is 15 residues long. J was trimmed by 5 bases and V by 5 bases; bases with no gene match: 10. This CDR3 is CASSPGDRGMETQYF. For the CDR3, the DNA is TGTGCCAGCAGCCCCGGAGACAGGGGCATGGAGACCCAGTACTTC. The whole variable domain, filled in from reference TRBV11-3 and TRBJ2-5, reads EAGVVQSPRYKIIEKKQPVAFWCNPISGHNTLYWYLQNLGQGPELLIRYENEEAVDDSQLPKDRFSAERLKGVDSTLKIQPAELGDSAVYLCASSPGDRGMETQYFGPGTRLLVL.

V usage is TRBV4-3 and J usage is TRBJ2-1; TRBD1 matches 11 bases. CDR1 and CDR2 from the germline V gene are LGHNA and YSLEER. V was pared by 5 bases and J by 5 bases, with 5 bases of the junction left unmatched. The CDR3 contains 15 residues. The CDR3 is CASSYRTGGHNEQFF. CDR3 sequence (DNA): TGCGCCAGCAGCTACAGGACAGGGGGCCACAATGAGCAGTTCTTC.

The V gene is TRBV5-4, the J gene TRBJ2-7, with TRBD1 identical over 7 bases. The germline V gene encodes CDR1 SGHNT and CDR2 YYREEE (reference sequence). CDR3 length: 14 residues. V dropped 6 bases and J dropped 0; count of bases not matched to a gene: 6. CDR3 nucleotide sequence: TGTGCCAGCAATCCCGACAGGGACTCCTACGAGCAGTACTTC. It translates to CASNPDRDSYEQYF.

The rearrangement links TRBV14 to TRBJ2-1, with a tentative D call TRBD2 (6 bases). CDR3 size: 16 residues. Germline V gives CDR1 SGHDN, CDR2 FVKESK. The ends were cut back, 0 bases at V and 6 bases at J, with 15 bases in the middle. The CDR3: CASSQDRRDSGNEQFF. CDR3 nucleotide sequence: TGTGCCAGCAGCCAAGATCGAAGGGACTCGGGCAATGAGCAGTTCTTC.

V gene TRBV9 combines with J gene TRBJ2-5; 7 positions match TRBD2. Germline trimming cut 3 bases from V and 2 bases from J; bases unmatched to any gene: 1. The germline CDR1 and CDR2 sequences are SGDLS and YYNGEE. There are 13 residues in the CDR3. The CDR3, as DNA: TGTGCCAGCAGCGGGGGGGGACAAGAGACCCAGTACTTC. It codes for CASSGGGQETQYF.

This clone was counted between two and nine times. The rearrangement joins TRBV13 to TRBJ1-2; 7 bases fit TRBD1. Germline lookup yields CDR1 PRHDT and CDR2 FYEKMQ (reference sequence). The CDR3 length is 16 residues. With V trimmed by 5 bases and J by 7 bases, 16 bases remained unmatched. The CDR3 nucleotides read TGTGCCAGCAGCCTATACCTAGGACAGGCAAACAGTGGCTACACCTTC. Its protein product is CASSLYLGQANSGYTF.

The genes are TRBV5-1 and TRBJ2-3; 7 bases map to TRBD2. This CDR3 has 16 residues. After removal of 5 bases from V and 5 bases from J, the junction contained 14 bases not matched to a gene. Germline V gene sequence: CDR1 SGHRS, CDR2 YFSETQ. In nucleotides, the CDR3 is TGCGCCAGCAGTCCCTCGCCCGGGAGGTGGCAAGATACGCAGTATTTT. This sequence encodes CASSPSPGRWQDTQYF.

The J gene is TRBJ2-7, the V gene TRBV27, with D possibly matching TRBD2 (5 bases). Germline V CDR1 and CDR2: MNHEY, SMNVEV (reference sequence). This CDR3 is 14 amino acids long. V was cut by 0 bases and J by 2 bases, with 8 bases left in between. The CDR3 loop is CASSLSRDAYEQYF. The CDR3 DNA sequence: TGTGCCAGCAGTTTATCCCGGGATGCCTACGAGCAGTACTTC.

This clone has a handful of counts. The chain links TRBV28 to TRBJ2-2; TRBD1 aligns across 7 bases. Germline trimming cut 4 bases from V and 5 bases from J; bases unmatched to any gene: 7. Germline V gene data show CDR1 as MDHEN and CDR2 as SYDVKM. This CDR3 has 15 residues. The CDR3 DNA reads TGTGCCAGCAGTTACCCCGCCAGGGGGACCGGGGAGCTGTTTTTT. Its protein is CASSYPARGTGELFF.

V and J are TRBV11-2 and TRBJ1-1, with TRBD1 as a possible D gene (5 bases). This CDR3 contains 14 residues. Germline CDR1 is SGHAT and CDR2 is FQNNGV. The ends were cut back, 1 base at V and 5 bases at J, with 11 bases in the middle. CDR3 sequence reads: CASSLGGTSTEAFF. In DNA form, the CDR3 reads TGTGCCAGCAGCTTAGGAGGGACTTCGACTGAAGCTTTCTTT.

This clone was counted between two and nine times. The chain uses TRBV9 and TRBJ2-3; a weak D match, TRBD2 (6 bases). The CDR3 length is 17 residues. Germline CDR1 reads SGDLS; CDR2 reads YYNGEE. V dropped 0 bases and J dropped 0 bases, with 14 bases sitting between them. Here the CDR3 DNA reads TGTGCCAGCAGCGTAGTGTCCGGGAGTACTAGCACAGATACGCAGTATTTT. Translation gives CASSVVSGSTSTDTQYF.

The V gene is TRBV18, the J gene TRBJ2-2; TRBD1 is a possible D gene (5 bases). Trimming took 6 bases from V and 1 from J, leaving 18 bases between them. The CDR3 spans 17 residues. CDR1 KGHSH and CDR2 LQKENI come from the germline V gene. CDR3 coding DNA: TGTGCCAGCTCCGTTAACGGTTGGCAGGGGAACACCGGGGAGCTGTTTTTT. It is translated as CASSVNGWQGNTGELFF.